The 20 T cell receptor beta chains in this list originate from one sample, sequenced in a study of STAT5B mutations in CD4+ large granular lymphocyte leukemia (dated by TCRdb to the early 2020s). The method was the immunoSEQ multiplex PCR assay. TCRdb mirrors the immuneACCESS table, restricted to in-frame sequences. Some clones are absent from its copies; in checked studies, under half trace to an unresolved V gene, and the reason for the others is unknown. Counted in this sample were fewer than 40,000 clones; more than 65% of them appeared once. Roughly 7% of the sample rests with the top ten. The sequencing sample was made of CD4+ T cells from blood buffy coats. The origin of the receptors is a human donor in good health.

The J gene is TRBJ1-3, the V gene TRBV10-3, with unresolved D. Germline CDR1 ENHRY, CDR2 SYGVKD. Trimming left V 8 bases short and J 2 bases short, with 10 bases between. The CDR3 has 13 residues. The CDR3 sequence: CAIQSIAGNTIYF. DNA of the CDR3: TGTGCCATCCAAAGCATTGCTGGAAACACCATATATTTT.

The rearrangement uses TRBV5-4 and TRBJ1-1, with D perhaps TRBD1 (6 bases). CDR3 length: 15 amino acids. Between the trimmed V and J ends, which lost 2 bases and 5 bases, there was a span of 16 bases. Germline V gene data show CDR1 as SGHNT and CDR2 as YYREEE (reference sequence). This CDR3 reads CASSLGHRAGTEAFF. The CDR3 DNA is TGTGCCAGCAGCTTAGGCCACAGGGCGGGAACTGAAGCTTTCTTT.

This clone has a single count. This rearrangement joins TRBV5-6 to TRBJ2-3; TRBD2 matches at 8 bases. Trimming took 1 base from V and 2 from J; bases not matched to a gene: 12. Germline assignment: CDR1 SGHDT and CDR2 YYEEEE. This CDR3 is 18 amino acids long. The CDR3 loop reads CASSLWLAGSLATDTQYF. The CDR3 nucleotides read TGTGCCAGCAGCTTGTGGCTAGCGGGTTCCCTAGCCACAGATACGCAGTATTTT.

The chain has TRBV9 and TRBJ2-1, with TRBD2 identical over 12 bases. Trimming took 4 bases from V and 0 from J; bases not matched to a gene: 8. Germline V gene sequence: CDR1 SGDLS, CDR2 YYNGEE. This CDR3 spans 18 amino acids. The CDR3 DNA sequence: TGTGCCAGCAGCCTACGGACTAGCGGGGTGAGCTCCTACAATGAGCAGTTCTTC. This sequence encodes CASSLRTSGVSSYNEQFF.

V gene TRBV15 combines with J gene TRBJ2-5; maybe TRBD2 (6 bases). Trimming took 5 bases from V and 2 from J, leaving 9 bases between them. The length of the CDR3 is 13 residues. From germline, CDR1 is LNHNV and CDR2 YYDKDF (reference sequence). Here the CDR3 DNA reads TGTGCCACCAGCTGGAGCGGGCAAGAGACCCAGTACTTC. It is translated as CATSWSGQETQYF.

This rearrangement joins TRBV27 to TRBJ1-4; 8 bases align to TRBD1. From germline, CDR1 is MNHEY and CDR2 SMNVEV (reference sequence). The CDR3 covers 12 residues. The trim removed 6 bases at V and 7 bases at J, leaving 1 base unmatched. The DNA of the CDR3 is TGTGCCAGCAGGGACAGGGTTGAAAAACTGTTTTTT. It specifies CASRDRVEKLFF.

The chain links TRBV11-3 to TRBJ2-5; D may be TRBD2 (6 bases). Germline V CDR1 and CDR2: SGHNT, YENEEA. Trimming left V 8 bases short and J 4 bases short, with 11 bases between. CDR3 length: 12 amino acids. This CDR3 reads CASEKGGETQYF. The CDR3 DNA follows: TGTGCCAGCGAAAAGGGAGGAGAGACCCAGTACTTC. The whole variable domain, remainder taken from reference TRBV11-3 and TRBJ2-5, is EAGVVQSPRYKIIEKKQPVAFWCNPISGHNTLYWYLQNLGQGPELLIRYENEEAVDDSQLPKDRFSAERLKGVDSTLKIQPAELGDSAVYLCASEKGGETQYFGPGTRLLVL.

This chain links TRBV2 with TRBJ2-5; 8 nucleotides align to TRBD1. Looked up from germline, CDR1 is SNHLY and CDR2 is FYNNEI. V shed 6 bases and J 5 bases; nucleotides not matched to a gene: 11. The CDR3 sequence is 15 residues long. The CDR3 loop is CASSAQGNRGETQYF. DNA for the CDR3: TGTGCCAGCAGCGCCCAAGGGAACAGGGGGGAGACCCAGTACTTC.

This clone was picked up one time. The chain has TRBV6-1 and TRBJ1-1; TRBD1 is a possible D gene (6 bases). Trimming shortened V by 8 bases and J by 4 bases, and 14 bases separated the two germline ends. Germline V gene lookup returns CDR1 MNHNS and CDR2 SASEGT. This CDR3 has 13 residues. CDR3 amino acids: CASGLGGGTEAFF. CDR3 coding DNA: TGTGCCAGCGGCTTAGGGGGTGGCACTGAAGCTTTCTTT.

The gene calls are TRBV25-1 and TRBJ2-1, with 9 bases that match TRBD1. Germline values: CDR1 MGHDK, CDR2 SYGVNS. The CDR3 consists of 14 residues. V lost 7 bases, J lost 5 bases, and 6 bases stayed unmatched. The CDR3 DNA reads TGTGCCAGCATGGACAGGGGCCGTGACAATGAGCAGTTCTTC. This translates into CASMDRGRDNEQFF.

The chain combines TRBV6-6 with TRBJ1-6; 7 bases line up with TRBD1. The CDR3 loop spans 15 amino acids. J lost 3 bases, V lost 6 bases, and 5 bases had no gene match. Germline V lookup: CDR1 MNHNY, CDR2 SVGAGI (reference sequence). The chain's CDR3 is CASRFGTVYNSPLHF. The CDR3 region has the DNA TGTGCCAGCAGGTTCGGGACAGTCTATAATTCACCCCTCCACTTT.

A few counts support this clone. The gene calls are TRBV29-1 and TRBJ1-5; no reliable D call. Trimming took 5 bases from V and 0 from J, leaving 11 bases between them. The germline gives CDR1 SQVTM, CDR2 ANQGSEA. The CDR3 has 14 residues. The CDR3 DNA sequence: TGCAGCGTTCGATTGGGTCCTAGCAATCAGCCCCAGCATTTT. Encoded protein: CSVRLGPSNQPQHF.

As DNA, the CDR3 is TGTGCCAGCAGTACCTACGGGTCGGGAGATACGCAGTATTTT. Residues: CASSTYGSGDTQYF. This chain joins TRBV6-6 and TRBJ2-3; D call uncertain. The CDR3 totals 14 residues. Germline CDR1 reads MNHNY; CDR2 reads SVGAGI (reference sequence). With 5 bases removed from V and 5 bases from J, the gap between germline ends came to 14 bases.

The CDR3 sequence is CASSFNNQPQHF. In DNA, the CDR3 is TGTGCCAGCAGTTTCAACAATCAGCCCCAGCATTTT. The chain uses TRBV6-6 and TRBJ1-5, with D uncertain. Deletions cut 4 bases from V and 3 bases from J, with 4 bases between. The CDR3 contains 12 residues. The V gene's germline CDR1 is MNHNY and CDR2 SVGAGI (reference sequence).

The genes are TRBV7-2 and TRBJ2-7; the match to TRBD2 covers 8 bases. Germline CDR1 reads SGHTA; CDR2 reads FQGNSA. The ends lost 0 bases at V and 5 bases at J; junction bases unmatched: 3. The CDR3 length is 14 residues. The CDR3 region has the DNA TGTGCCAGCAGCTTAGCCGGGACTAGTAACGAGCAGTACTTC. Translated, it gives CASSLAGTSNEQYF.

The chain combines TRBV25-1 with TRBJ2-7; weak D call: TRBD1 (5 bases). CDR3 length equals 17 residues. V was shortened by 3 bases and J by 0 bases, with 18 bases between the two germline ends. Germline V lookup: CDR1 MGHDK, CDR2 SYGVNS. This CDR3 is CASSEARGYRNSYEQYF. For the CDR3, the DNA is TGTGCCAGCAGTGAGGCAAGGGGTTACCGAAACTCCTACGAGCAGTACTTC.

The CDR3 region is CASSQKDLMGVIQYF. CDR3 sequence (DNA): TGTGCCAGCAGCCAAAAGGACCTCATGGGGGTCATTCAGTACTTC. The genes are TRBV5-6 and TRBJ2-4; D is tentatively TRBD1 or TRBD2 (5 bases each). There are 15 residues in the CDR3. The V gene's germline CDR1 is SGHDT and CDR2 YYEEEE. With 4 bases removed from V and 9 bases from J, the gap between germline ends came to 20 bases.

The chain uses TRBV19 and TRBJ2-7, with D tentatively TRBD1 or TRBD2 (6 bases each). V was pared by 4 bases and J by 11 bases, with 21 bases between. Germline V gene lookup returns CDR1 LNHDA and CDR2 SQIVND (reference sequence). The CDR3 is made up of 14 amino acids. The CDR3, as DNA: TGTGCCAGTAGTACGGGTGGACAGCGAGGAGGGGAGTACTTC. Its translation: CASSTGGQRGGEYF.

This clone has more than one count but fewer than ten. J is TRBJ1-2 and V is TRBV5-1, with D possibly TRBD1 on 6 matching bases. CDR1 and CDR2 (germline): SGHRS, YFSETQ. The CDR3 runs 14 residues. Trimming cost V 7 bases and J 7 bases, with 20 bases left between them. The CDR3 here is CASGRGLPGSGYTF. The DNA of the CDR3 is TGCGCCAGCGGCAGGGGCCTACCGGGAAGTGGCTACACCTTC. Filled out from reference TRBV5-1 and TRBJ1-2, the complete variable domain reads KAGVTQTPRYLIKTRGQQVTLSCSPISGHRSVSWYQQTPGQGLQFLFEYFSETQRNKGNFPGRFSGRQFSNSRSEMNVSTLELGDSALYLCASGRGLPGSGYTFGSGTRLTVV.

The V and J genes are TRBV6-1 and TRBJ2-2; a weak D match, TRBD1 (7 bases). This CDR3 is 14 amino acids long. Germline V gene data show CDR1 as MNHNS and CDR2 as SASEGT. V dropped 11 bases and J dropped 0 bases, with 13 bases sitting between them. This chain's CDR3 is CAHRGTANTGELFF. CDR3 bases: TGTGCCCATCGGGGGACAGCGAACACCGGGGAGCTGTTTTTT.